The clone carrying this TCR beta chain was counted between two and nine times. The antigen remains unidentified. TCRdb itself ran the RACE reads through MiXCR, one entry per CDR3 protein. The top ten hold about 7.7% of the sample, which has around 330,000 distinct CDR3 sequences, roughly 6% seen once. The CDR3 is 18 amino acids. The junction had 12 bases not matched to a gene; V was cut back by 1 base and J by 7 bases. Germline V gene sequence: CDR1 LGHNA, CDR2 YNFKEQ. The data derive from a study of human T cells and chemical hapten exposure. Points from the study as a whole: Large CDR3 similarity clusters arose significantly more often from expanded TCRs than from controls.

Time point: pre-sensitization, week 0. Treatment described: therapeutic diphenylcyclopropenone sensitization with weekly scalp DPC. Here the sequenced sample was whole blood, taken in connection with sensitization to the hapten diphenylcyclopropenone (DPC). The sequence was obtained from a woman in her late teens or twenties with alopecia areata. Some clones in this sample may be carry-over from other donors' samples. The chain recombines TRBV4-2 with TRBJ2-1, with TRBD2 matching 11 bases. CDR3 coding DNA: TGTGCCAGCAGCCAAGTATTAGCGGGGGGGCCGGGAAAGAATGAGCAGTTCTTC. Amino acids: CASSQVLAGGPGKNEQFF.